The source of this TCR beta chain is a study of cytomegalovirus exposure and HLA in healthy donors. The length of the CDR3 is 14 residues. V lost 7 bases and J 1 base, leaving 12 bases between the germline ends. Germline assignment: CDR1 MDHEN and CDR2 SYDVKM. The PCR ran on 60 Vbeta and 13 Jbeta primers. Sequenced by immunoSEQ multiplex PCR; TCRdb stores in-frame clones only, minus some. This table has some 110,000 clones, roughly 72% appearing once. Sequencing was performed on PBMCs. This sequence was found in a woman aged 45-60 years in good health and CMV-seropositive. This chain uses TRBV28 with TRBJ2-3; TRBD1 might be the D (6 bases). The DNA for the CDR3 is TGTGCCAGCATTCCGGACAGAGGCACAGATACGCAGTATTTT. It codes for CASIPDRGTDTQYF.